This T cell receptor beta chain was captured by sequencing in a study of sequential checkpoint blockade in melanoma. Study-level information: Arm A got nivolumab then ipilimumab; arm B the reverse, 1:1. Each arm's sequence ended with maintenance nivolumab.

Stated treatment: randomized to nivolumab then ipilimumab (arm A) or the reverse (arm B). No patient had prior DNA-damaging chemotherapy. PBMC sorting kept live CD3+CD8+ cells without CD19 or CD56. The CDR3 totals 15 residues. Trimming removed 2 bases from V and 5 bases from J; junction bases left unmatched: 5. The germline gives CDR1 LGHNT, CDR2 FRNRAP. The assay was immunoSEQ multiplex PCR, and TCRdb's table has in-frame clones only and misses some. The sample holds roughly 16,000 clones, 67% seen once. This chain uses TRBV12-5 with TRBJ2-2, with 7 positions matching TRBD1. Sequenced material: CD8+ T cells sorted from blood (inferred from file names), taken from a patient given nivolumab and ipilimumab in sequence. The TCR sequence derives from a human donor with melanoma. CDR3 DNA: TGTGCTAGTGGTTTGATGACAGGGCGTACCGGGGAGCTGTTTTTT. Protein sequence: CASGLMTGRTGELFF.